The rows below give T cell receptor beta chains drawn from one sample of a study of shared clonotypes between healthy human individuals. Assay: immunoSEQ multiplex PCR; the TCRdb copy retains only in-frame clones and omits some. The sample lists about 800,000 clones, approximately 97% occurring once. Sample: naive CD8+ T cells sorted from blood. These TCRs come from a man in his thirties or forties in good health. CDR3s include the opening cysteine and the closing phenylalanine or tryptophan. The D gene is left open where the match is weak. Size is stated for part of the rows, as once, few or many counts, or as a class when the clone is expanded.

D gene: TRBD2
clone size: -
V gene: TRBV19
J gene: TRBJ2-1
CDR3 DNA: TGTGCCAGTAGTATAAGTAGTAGAGAAGCGGGAGAGGGCGATGAGCAGTTCTTC
CDR3 protein: CASSISSREAGEGDEQFF

D gene: -
clone size: -
V gene: TRBV5-1
J gene: TRBJ2-5
CDR3 DNA: TGCGCCAGCAGCTTCACGAGGGTCCCCCAAGAGACCCAGTACTTC
CDR3 protein: CASSFTRVPQETQYF

D gene: -
clone size: -
V gene: TRBV28
J gene: TRBJ1-1
CDR3 DNA: TGTGCCAGCAGTTTATTCCAGGGCGGCACTGAAGCTTTCTTT
CDR3 protein: CASSLFQGGTEAFF

D gene: TRBD2
clone size: -
V gene: TRBV9
J gene: TRBJ2-3
CDR3 DNA: TGTGCCAGCAGCGTCTCCGGGACTAGCGGGGGATTCACAGATACGCAGTATTTT
CDR3 protein: CASSVSGTSGGFTDTQYF

D gene: TRBD1
clone size: once
V gene: TRBV7-9
J gene: TRBJ2-1
CDR3 DNA: TGTGCCAGCAGCCCGAGACAGGGGACCGCCTTACGGCAGTTCTTC
CDR3 protein: CASSPRQGTALRQFF

D gene: -
clone size: -
V gene: TRBV27
J gene: TRBJ2-2
CDR3 DNA: TGTGCCAGCAGTTTCCGGTCTGCGCCCGGGGAGCTGTTTTTT
CDR3 protein: CASSFRSAPGELFF

D gene: -
clone size: -
V gene: TRBV9
J gene: TRBJ2-3
CDR3 DNA: TGTGCCAGCAGCGTAGAGGCGTATCCTAGGGGAGATACGCAGTATTTT
CDR3 protein: CASSVEAYPRGDTQYF

D gene: TRBD2
clone size: once
V gene: TRBV13
J gene: TRBJ2-1
CDR3 DNA: TGTGCCAGCAGCCACCGGACTAGCGGGAGGGCCCGGGATGAGCAGTTCTTC
CDR3 protein: CASSHRTSGRARDEQFF

D gene: -
clone size: -
V gene: TRBV5-6
J gene: TRBJ2-1
CDR3 DNA: TGTGCCAGCAGCTTGGTGAGCGGTAGGGAGTTCTTC
CDR3 protein: CASSLVSGREFF

D gene: -
clone size: -
V gene: TRBV7-2
J gene: TRBJ2-1
CDR3 DNA: TGTGCCAGCAGCCCAACAGGGAATCGTGAGCAGTTCTTC
CDR3 protein: CASSPTGNREQFF

D gene: -
clone size: -
V gene: TRBV4-3
J gene: TRBJ2-7
CDR3 DNA: TGCGCCAGCAGCCAGGCCGCGGGGCGAGAGCAGTACTTC
CDR3 protein: CASSQAAGREQYF

D gene: TRBD1
clone size: -
V gene: TRBV7-8
J gene: TRBJ2-3
CDR3 DNA: TGTGCCAGCAGGATTACACAGGGGGCACTGAGCACAGATACGCAGTATTTT
CDR3 protein: CASRITQGALSTDTQYF

D gene: TRBD1
clone size: -
V gene: TRBV19
J gene: TRBJ1-5
CDR3 DNA: TGTGCCAGTAGTATACGGGCCGTAGGGACAGGGAGCAATCAGCCCCAGCATTTT
CDR3 protein: CASSIRAVGTGSNQPQHF

D gene: -
clone size: -
V gene: TRBV6-6
J gene: TRBJ1-1
CDR3 DNA: TGTGCCAGCAGTTACTCGTGGGACGGTATGAACACTGAAGCTTTCTTT
CDR3 protein: CASSYSWDGMNTEAFF

D gene: TRBD1
clone size: -
V gene: TRBV18
J gene: TRBJ1-2
CDR3 DNA: TGTGCCAGCTCACGAAGTCGGACAGGGAGAAACTATGGCTACACCTTC
CDR3 protein: CASSRSRTGRNYGYTF

D gene: TRBD2
clone size: -
V gene: TRBV11-2
J gene: TRBJ2-7
CDR3 DNA: TGTGCCAGCAGCCTCGCGGGGGACGAGCAGTACTTC
CDR3 protein: CASSLAGDEQYF

D gene: TRBD2
clone size: once
V gene: TRBV27
J gene: TRBJ2-7
CDR3 DNA: TGTGCCAGCAGTTTAGACGGGACTAGCGGGAGTCCCCCCTACGAGCAGTACTTC
CDR3 protein: CASSLDGTSGSPPYEQYF

D gene: -
clone size: -
V gene: TRBV7-9
J gene: TRBJ1-2
CDR3 DNA: TGTGCCAGCAGCCCCCAAGCGGGTGGCGTTAACTATGGCTACACCTTC
CDR3 protein: CASSPQAGGVNYGYTF

D gene: TRBD2
clone size: -
V gene: TRBV2
J gene: TRBJ2-1
CDR3 DNA: TGTGCCAGCAGTGAGGTTTCTAGCGGGAGCTCCTACAATGAGCAGTTCTTC
CDR3 protein: CASSEVSSGSSYNEQFF

D gene: -
clone size: -
V gene: TRBV10-3
J gene: TRBJ2-7
CDR3 DNA: TGTGCCATCAGTGAAGGAGGGATCGAGCAGTACTTC
CDR3 protein: CAISEGGIEQYF

D gene: -
clone size: -
V gene: TRBV9
J gene: TRBJ2-2
CDR3 DNA: TGTGCCAGCAGCGGGACTCGGGTTGGGGAGCTGTTTTTT
CDR3 protein: CASSGTRVGELFF

D gene: TRBD2
clone size: -
V gene: TRBV4-3
J gene: TRBJ2-3
CDR3 DNA: TGCGCCAGCAGCCAAGAATCCCAAGCGGGGGGAACAGATACGCAGTATTTT
CDR3 protein: CASSQESQAGGTDTQYF

D gene: -
clone size: -
V gene: TRBV6-5
J gene: TRBJ2-1
CDR3 DNA: TGTGCCAGCACTTACGGAGCGGCCTCCGTTAATGAGCAGTTCTTC
CDR3 protein: CASTYGAASVNEQFF

D gene: -
clone size: -
V gene: TRBV7-6
J gene: TRBJ2-1
CDR3 DNA: TGTGCCAGCAGCTTAGAGGTTTCCCGAGTCGATGAGCAGTTCTTC
CDR3 protein: CASSLEVSRVDEQFF

D gene: -
clone size: -
V gene: TRBV4-1
J gene: TRBJ2-7
CDR3 DNA: TGCGCCAGCAGCCAAGATCTAAAAGCCGTGGGGTACTTC
CDR3 protein: CASSQDLKAVGYF

D gene: TRBD2
clone size: -
V gene: TRBV7-9
J gene: TRBJ2-7
CDR3 DNA: TGTGCCAGCAGCTCAAGGACTAGCGGTTACGAGCAGTACTTC
CDR3 protein: CASSSRTSGYEQYF

D gene: -
clone size: -
V gene: TRBV7-9
J gene: TRBJ2-5
CDR3 DNA: TGTGCCAGCAGCCCTTGGGGGTCGGAGGTCCAAGAGACCCAGTACTTC
CDR3 protein: CASSPWGSEVQETQYF

D gene: -
clone size: -
V gene: TRBV2
J gene: TRBJ2-7
CDR3 DNA: TGTGCCAGCCCGGGGAGCGGGCGCGAGCAGTACTTC
CDR3 protein: CASPGSGREQYF

D gene: -
clone size: -
V gene: TRBV27
J gene: TRBJ2-2
CDR3 DNA: TGTGCCAGCAGTTCCCTCGGGGTTCGGTCCGGGGAGCTGTTTTTT
CDR3 protein: CASSSLGVRSGELFF

D gene: -
clone size: -
V gene: TRBV6-1
J gene: TRBJ2-5
CDR3 DNA: TGTGCCAGCAGTGGAGGCGTAACGCTAGCTTCCCTGGGGGAGACCCAGTACTTC
CDR3 protein: CASSGGVTLASLGETQYF

D gene: -
clone size: -
V gene: TRBV7-2
J gene: TRBJ1-5
CDR3 DNA: TGTGCCAGCAGCCCACAATTGATTTCGAATCAGCCCCAGCATTTT
CDR3 protein: CASSPQLISNQPQHF

D gene: -
clone size: -
V gene: TRBV11-2
J gene: TRBJ1-5
CDR3 DNA: TGTGCCAGCAGCTTAGATATGACGGGGGGGGTAGGCAATCAGCCCCAGCATTTT
CDR3 protein: CASSLDMTGGVGNQPQHF

D gene: TRBD2
clone size: few
V gene: TRBV27
J gene: TRBJ2-7
CDR3 DNA: TGTGCCAGCAGTTTTGGGACTAGCGGATCCTACGAGCAGTACTTC
CDR3 protein: CASSFGTSGSYEQYF

D gene: TRBD2
clone size: -
V gene: TRBV4-2
J gene: TRBJ2-1
CDR3 DNA: TGTGCCAGCAGCCAAGACCCGGGACTAGCAAGCGATGAGCAGTTCTTC
CDR3 protein: CASSQDPGLASDEQFF

D gene: -
clone size: -
V gene: TRBV7-9
J gene: TRBJ1-5
CDR3 DNA: TGTGCCAGCGGTTATGGCAATCAGCCCCAGCATTTT
CDR3 protein: CASGYGNQPQHF

D gene: -
clone size: -
V gene: TRBV27
J gene: TRBJ2-3
CDR3 DNA: TGTGCCAGCAGTTTAAGGCCAGATACGCAGTATTTT
CDR3 protein: CASSLRPDTQYF

D gene: TRBD2
clone size: -
V gene: TRBV11-2
J gene: TRBJ2-1
CDR3 DNA: TGTGCCAGCAGCGTTCCATCGACTAGCGGGAGGGCCGAAAATGAGCAGTTCTTC
CDR3 protein: CASSVPSTSGRAENEQFF

D gene: -
clone size: -
V gene: TRBV6-5
J gene: TRBJ1-1
CDR3 DNA: TGTGCCAGCAGTTACGGCCCCGGATTAGAAGCTTTCTTT
CDR3 protein: CASSYGPGLEAFF

D gene: -
clone size: -
V gene: TRBV4-3
J gene: TRBJ2-5
CDR3 DNA: TGCGCCAGCAGCCAAGTGAGGGGACAGACCCAGTACTTC
CDR3 protein: CASSQVRGQTQYF

D gene: TRBD1
clone size: -
V gene: TRBV15
J gene: TRBJ2-1
CDR3 DNA: TGTGCCACCAGCAGCACAGTGACAGGGTCCCATGAGCAGTTCTTC
CDR3 protein: CATSSTVTGSHEQFF

D gene: TRBD2
clone size: -
V gene: TRBV11-2
J gene: TRBJ2-5
CDR3 DNA: TGTGCCAGCAGCCCCCGGACTAGCGGGAGGGTTACCCAGTACTTC
CDR3 protein: CASSPRTSGRVTQYF

D gene: TRBD1
clone size: -
V gene: TRBV2
J gene: TRBJ1-2
CDR3 DNA: TGTGCCAGCAGTGAGGCAGGGGGCGCATCTAACTATGGCTACACCTTC
CDR3 protein: CASSEAGGASNYGYTF

D gene: TRBD1
clone size: -
V gene: TRBV15
J gene: TRBJ2-7
CDR3 DNA: TGTGCCACCAGCAGAGGAGTGACAGGGGTATCCTACGAGCAGTACTTC
CDR3 protein: CATSRGVTGVSYEQYF

D gene: TRBD2
clone size: -
V gene: TRBV15
J gene: TRBJ2-1
CDR3 DNA: TGTGCCACCAGCAGAGTCGGTAGCGGGAGGTCGAATGACAATGAGCAGTTCTTC
CDR3 protein: CATSRVGSGRSNDNEQFF

D gene: TRBD2
clone size: once
V gene: TRBV6-1
J gene: TRBJ2-1
CDR3 DNA: TGTGCCAGCAGTGGGACTAGCGGGTACTCCTACAATGAGCAGTTCTTC
CDR3 protein: CASSGTSGYSYNEQFF

D gene: -
clone size: -
V gene: TRBV4-1
J gene: TRBJ2-7
CDR3 DNA: TGCGCCAGCAGCCAAGGGCTCCCCCGCGAGCAGTACTTC
CDR3 protein: CASSQGLPREQYF

D gene: TRBD2
clone size: -
V gene: TRBV10-1
J gene: TRBJ2-3
CDR3 DNA: TGCGCCAGCAATGGGACTAGCGGCACAGATACGCAGTATTTT
CDR3 protein: CASNGTSGTDTQYF

D gene: TRBD2
clone size: -
V gene: TRBV27
J gene: TRBJ2-3
CDR3 DNA: TGTGCCAGCAGTTTATCGACTAGCATCGTAGATACGCAGTATTTT
CDR3 protein: CASSLSTSIVDTQYF

D gene: -
clone size: -
V gene: TRBV6-5
J gene: TRBJ2-4
CDR3 DNA: TGTGCCAGCAGAGATCGGAACACCAAAAACATTCAGTACTTC
CDR3 protein: CASRDRNTKNIQYF